The present T cell receptor (beta chain) was sequenced within a study of T cells expressing NK-cell markers. Germline-derived CDR1 and CDR2 are KGHSH and LQKENI. The CDR3 contains 14 residues. One entry per CDR3 protein, without DNA, is what TCRdb gives after re-calling the 5' RACE reads. The listing records roughly 160,000 distinct CDR3 sequences. This sequence joins TRBV18 and TRBJ2-5; the D gene TCRdb calls, TRBD1, cannot be checked with no DNA. The sample comprised blood T cells: a sorted CD56 or NKG2C T cell subset, CD4+ or CD8+ T cells, or bulk PBMC T cells (not recorded which). This receptor was obtained from a woman aged 18 to 75 in good health. The chain's CDR3 is CASSPLGAQETQYF.